This is a list of T cell receptor beta chains from one sample in a study of cytomegalovirus exposure and HLA in healthy donors. The data were produced by immunoSEQ multiplex PCR, yet TCRdb's version contains in-frame clones alone and is incomplete. The sample has hundreds of thousands of clones, more than 60% seen once. The sequencing sample was made of PBMCs. The source is a man aged 40-49 years in good health and CMV-seronegative. Each CDR3 is given without its conserved first and last residue.

TRBV9,ASSADLGELF
TRBV7-3,ASSPFGWEDTQY
TRBV18,ASSPPTGGELF
TRBV27,ASSRLTGLSGANVLT
TRBV12-5,ASGSGLAGTRY
TRBV6-1,ASSEGAGLAKNIQY
TRBV9,ASSGLAGGPKDTQY
TRBV20-1,IPSSYNEQF
TRBV4-1,ASSRTGGGGNQPQH
TRBV27,ASSIGTGGHTDTQY
TRBV6-1,ASILRGAGQPQH
TRBV30,AWSPNSNQPQH
TRBV7-3,ASSPRTGPRDGYT
TRBV27,ASSRDRVLAGPDTQY
TRBV6-6,ASSYGPENIQY
TRBV2,ASSAGLAGDNEQF
TRBV9,ASSVGRGRGSYEQY
TRBV2,ASSEGRAEKLF
TRBV6-5,ASSYNFGGVETQY
TRBV6-5,AARGNTEAF
TRBV15,ATRASRALHEQY
TRBV7-2,ASSLFPPSGTDTQY
TRBV6-5,ASSYTSGGPHEQF
TRBV4-1,ASSQLGEQY
TRBV5-1,ASSTGTNTDTQY
TRBV28,ASSSIRTGALGAF
TRBV18,ASSPPTGGMGPNEKLF
TRBV30,AWSVRTGVNQPQH
TRBV19,ASSRGYTEAF
TRBV9,ASSDSGGTSTDTQY
TRBV27,ASSFGQGLRNTEAF
TRBV7-9,ASSPIRGDSSSTDTQY
TRBV28,ASSPTGSLGYGYT
TRBV15,ATSRDTSSNYGYT
TRBV7-6,ASSLTSSGRGEQY
TRBV30,AWSVRGGYGYT
TRBV4-3,ASSQDPIQGVHYEQY
TRBV28,ASSLGGAGRLYEQY
TRBV7-2,ASSLGTVSST
TRBV29-1,SVADTGQGSYGYT
TRBV5-4,ASSSGGGGASYNEQF
TRBV29-1,STEAVNTEAF
TRBV5-4,ASSSSTDRVRTGELF
TRBV29-1,SVEPGAPSYNEQF
TRBV5-6,ASSWGLNEQF
TRBV7-9,ASSSDRLSSYNSPLH
TRBV11-1,ASSARQVFGGYT
TRBV2,ASSDPGQLYGYT
TRBV9,ASSPTGASNQPQH
TRBV5-4,ASSLPPGGQNTGELF
TRBV4-2,ASSQPDRGKGAGNTIY
TRBV2,ASSGLAVNTGELF
TRBV5-1,ASSLTSGGPSGEQF